The clone carrying this T cell receptor (beta chain) was counted ten times or more. As yet, its antigen is unknown. The data were taken from a study of T-cell memory formation after mild COVID-19. Findings and caveats of the study: Clones that contracted clustered mainly in CM and EM if CD4+ and in EMRA if CD8+. The study detected some responding clones in pre-infection memory, suggesting cross-reactive memory joined.

The ends were cut back, 3 bases at V and 1 base at J, with 7 bases in the middle. The CDR3 extends over 14 amino acids. One entry per CDR3 protein, called by TCRdb with MiXCR from the 5' RACE reads. The sample has about 33,000 distinct CDR3 sequences, under 25% seen once. The material sequenced was PBMCs or a T cell subset sorted from them (not recorded which). The sequence was obtained from an adult who had mild COVID-19 (a few samples of this study predate the infection). Cell type and time point are not known. The J gene is TRBJ1-3, the V gene TRBV12-3 or TRBV12-4; D remains ambiguous. The DNA of the CDR3 is TGTGCCAGCAGTTTGGTCGGGTCTGGAAACACCATATATTTT. This codes for CASSLVGSGNTIYF.